These 2 T cell receptor beta chains originate from one sample sequenced in a study of blood T cells in healthy people across ages. Together with a sample-barcoded 5' primer, a J-beta primer mix was included in a second PCR lasting about 7 to 11 cycles. MiXCR was run by TCRdb on the 5' RACE reads, yielding one entry per CDR3 protein. The sample has about 1 million distinct CDR3 sequences, around 25% seen once; the top ten hold approximately 0.79%. These data were also filed under a second study, of T cells of mothers and their children.

The sample consisted of blood. The receptors were sampled from a girl under 10 years old in good health.

This clonotype has a handful of counts. This chain joins TRBV7-9 and TRBJ2-5; D unclear. The tail of the sequence fits TRBJ2-7 better, so the J call may be wrong. Germline V gives CDR1 SEHNR, CDR2 FQNEAQ (reference sequence). CDR3 length: 13 amino acids. CDR3 residues: CASSLSLDGEQYF. DNA of the CDR3: TGTGCCAGCAGCTTAAGTTTGGACGGCGAGCAGTACTTC.

This clonotype was seen a handful of times. The chain links TRBV19 to TRBJ1-1; D unresolved. This CDR3 region has 15 residues. Germline CDR1 reads LNHDA; CDR2 reads SQIVND (reference sequence). V was shortened by 5 bases and J by 2 bases, with 15 bases between the two germline ends. The CDR3: CASSVPSYGNTEAFF. CDR3 nucleotide sequence: TGTGCCAGTAGTGTACCATCCTATGGAAACACTGAAGCTTTCTTT.